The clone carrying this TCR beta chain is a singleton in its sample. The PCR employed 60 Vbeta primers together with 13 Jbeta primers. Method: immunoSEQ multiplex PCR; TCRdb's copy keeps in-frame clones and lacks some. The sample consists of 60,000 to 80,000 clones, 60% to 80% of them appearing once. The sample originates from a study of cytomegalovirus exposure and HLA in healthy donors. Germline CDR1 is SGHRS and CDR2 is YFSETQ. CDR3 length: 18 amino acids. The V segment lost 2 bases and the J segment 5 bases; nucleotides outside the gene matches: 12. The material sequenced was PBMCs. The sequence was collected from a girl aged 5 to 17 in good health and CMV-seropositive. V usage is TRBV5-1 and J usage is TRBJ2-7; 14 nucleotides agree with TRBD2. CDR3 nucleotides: TGCGCCAGCAGCTTTAGGGGGGCCGGGACTAGCGGGGGTAACGAGCAGTACTTC. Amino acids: CASSFRGAGTSGGNEQYF.